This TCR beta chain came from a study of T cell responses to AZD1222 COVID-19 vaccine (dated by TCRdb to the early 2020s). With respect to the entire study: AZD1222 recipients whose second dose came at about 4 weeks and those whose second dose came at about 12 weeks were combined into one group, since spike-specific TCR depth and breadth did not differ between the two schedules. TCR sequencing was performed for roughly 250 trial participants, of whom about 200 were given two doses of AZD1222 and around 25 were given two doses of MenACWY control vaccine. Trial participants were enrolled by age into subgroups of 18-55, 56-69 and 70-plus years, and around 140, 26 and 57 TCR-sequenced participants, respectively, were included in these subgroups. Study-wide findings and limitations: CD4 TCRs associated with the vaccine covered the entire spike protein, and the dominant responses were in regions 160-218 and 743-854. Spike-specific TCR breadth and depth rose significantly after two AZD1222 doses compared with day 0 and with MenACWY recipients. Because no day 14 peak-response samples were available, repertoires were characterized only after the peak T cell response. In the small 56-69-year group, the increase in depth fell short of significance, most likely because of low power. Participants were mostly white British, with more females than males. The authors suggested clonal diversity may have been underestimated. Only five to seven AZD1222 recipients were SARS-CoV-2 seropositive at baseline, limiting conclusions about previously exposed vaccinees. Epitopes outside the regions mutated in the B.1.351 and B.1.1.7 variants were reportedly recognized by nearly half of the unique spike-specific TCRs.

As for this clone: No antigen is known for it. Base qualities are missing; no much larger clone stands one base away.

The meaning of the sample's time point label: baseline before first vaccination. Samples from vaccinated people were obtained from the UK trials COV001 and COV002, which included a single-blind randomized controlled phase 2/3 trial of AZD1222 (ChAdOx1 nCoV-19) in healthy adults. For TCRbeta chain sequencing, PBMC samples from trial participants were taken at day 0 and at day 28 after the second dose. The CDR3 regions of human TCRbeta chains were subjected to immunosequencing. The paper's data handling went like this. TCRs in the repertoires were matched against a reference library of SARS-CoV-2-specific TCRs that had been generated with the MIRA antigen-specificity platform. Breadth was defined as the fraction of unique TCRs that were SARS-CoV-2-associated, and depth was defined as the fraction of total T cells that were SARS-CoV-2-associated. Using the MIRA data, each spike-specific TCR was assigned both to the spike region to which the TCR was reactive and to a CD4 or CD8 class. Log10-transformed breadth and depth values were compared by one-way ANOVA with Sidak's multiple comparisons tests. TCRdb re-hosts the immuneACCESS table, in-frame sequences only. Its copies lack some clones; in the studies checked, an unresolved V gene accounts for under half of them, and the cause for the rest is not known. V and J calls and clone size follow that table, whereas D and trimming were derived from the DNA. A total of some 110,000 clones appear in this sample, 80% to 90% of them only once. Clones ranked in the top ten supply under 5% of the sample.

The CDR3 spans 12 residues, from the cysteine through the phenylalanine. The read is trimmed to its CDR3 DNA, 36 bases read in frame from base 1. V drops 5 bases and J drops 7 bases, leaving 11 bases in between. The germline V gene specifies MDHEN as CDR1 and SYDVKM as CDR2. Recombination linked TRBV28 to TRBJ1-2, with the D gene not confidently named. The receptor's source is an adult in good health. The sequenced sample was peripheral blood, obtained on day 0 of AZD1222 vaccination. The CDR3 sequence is CASSPPHGGYTF. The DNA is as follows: TGTGCCAGCAGTCCCCCGCACGGTGGCTACACCTTC.